This TCR beta chain was profiled in a study of OX40 agonist ivuxolimab in advanced cancers. At the level of the study: At doses from 0.01 to 10 mg/kg, patients were given intravenous ivuxolimab every 2 weeks.

Researchers took blood at baseline, on cycle 4 day 1, and on cycle 7 day 1. Method: immunoSEQ multiplex PCR; TCRdb's copy keeps in-frame clones and lacks some. The data contain 80,000 to 95,000 clones, just over 90% of them seen just once; the ten biggest clones take up roughly 0.5%. This CDR3 region has 12 residues. Germline CDR1 reads SGHRS; CDR2 reads YFSETQ. The V end was cut by 7 bases, the J end by 7 bases, with 11 bases between. This TCR came from an adult with an advanced solid tumor such as melanoma, head and neck, liver or kidney cancer. V is TRBV5-1 and J is TRBJ2-2; D remains ambiguous. Sequences were derived from CD4+ or CD8+ T cells sorted from blood, sampled in a trial of the OX40 agonist ivuxolimab. The CDR3 DNA is TGCGCCAGCGGCCTCCCGGGCGGGGAGCTGTTTTTT. Protein: CASGLPGGELFF.